Below are 30 T cell receptor beta chains sequenced from a single sample in a study of cytomegalovirus exposure and HLA in healthy donors. PCR amplification relied on 60 Vbeta primers (plus 13 Jbeta primers). Method: immunoSEQ multiplex PCR; TCRdb's copy keeps in-frame clones and lacks some. The sample records about 190,000 clones, 70% to 75% being singletons. The sequencing input was PBMCs. These TCRs come from a woman in her 30s in good health and CMV-seropositive.

The chain links TRBV7-9 to TRBJ1-3; possibly TRBD1 for D (6 bases). Germline V gene sequence: CDR1 SEHNR, CDR2 FQNEAQ (reference sequence). V lost 2 bases to trimming and J lost 1 base, with 18 bases between them. CDR3 length: 18 residues. This chain's CDR3 is CASSLPGTNFGSGNTIYF. For the CDR3, the DNA is TGTGCCAGCAGCTTACCAGGGACAAACTTCGGATCTGGAAACACCATATATTTT.

Comments on this clone: Other DNA variants within this sample encode the same CDR3. V gene TRBV2 combines with J gene TRBJ2-7; D perhaps matches TRBD1 (6 bases). CDR3 length: 14 amino acids. The V gene's germline CDR1 is SNHLY and CDR2 FYNNEI. Trimming took off 7 bases at V and 3 bases at J, with 16 bases between the two ends. DNA for the CDR3: TGTGCCAGCAACACCCGGGACACCCACTACGAGCAGTACTTC. Amino acid sequence: CASNTRDTHYEQYF.

This chain joins TRBV28 and TRBJ2-3; no clear D gene. CDR3 length: 12 residues. V shed 7 bases and J shed 0 bases, with 5 bases lying between them. Germline-derived CDR1 and CDR2 are MDHEN and SYDVKM. The DNA for the CDR3 is TGTGCCAGCACCCTTAGCACAGATACGCAGTATTTT. Translation: CASTLSTDTQYF.

V usage is TRBV7-9 and J usage is TRBJ1-4; weak D call: TRBD1 (5 bases). The V end was cut by 6 bases, the J end by 4 bases, with 9 bases between. Germline loops: CDR1 SEHNR, CDR2 FQNEAQ (reference sequence). The CDR3 is 13 residues long. For the CDR3, the DNA is TGTGCCAGCAGATTCGGGGGTAATGAAAAACTGTTTTTT. This gives the protein CASRFGGNEKLFF.

This chain joins TRBV7-9 and TRBJ2-7; 9 bases are shared with TRBD2. Germline V CDR1 and CDR2: SEHNR, FQNEAQ (reference sequence). The CDR3 extends over 16 amino acids. The junction had 17 bases not matched to a gene; V was cut back by 7 bases and J by 7 bases. The CDR3 nucleotides read TGTGCCAGCACCCAGCGGGGGGAACCGACAGGGCGAGAGCAGTACTTC. Translated, it gives CASTQRGEPTGREQYF.

The rearrangement links TRBV2 to TRBJ2-1; D perhaps matches TRBD1 (6 bases). V lost 10 bases, J lost 4 bases, and 17 bases lay in between. Germline assignment: CDR1 SNHLY and CDR2 FYNNEI. This CDR3 region has 14 residues. CDR3 nucleotide sequence: TGTGCCACCGCCCCTACGACAGGATACAATGAGCAGTTCTTC. It codes for CATAPTTGYNEQFF.

This clone occurred a few times. The chain uses TRBV6-1 and TRBJ2-7; possible D gene TRBD2, 5 bases. The germline gives CDR1 MNHNS, CDR2 SASEGT. Trimming shortened V by 1 base and J by 6 bases, and 10 bases separated the two germline ends. The CDR3 covers 13 residues. The CDR3 is CASSEVPGCEQYF. As DNA, the CDR3 is TGTGCCAGCAGTGAAGTTCCGGGGTGCGAGCAGTACTTC.

Of note for this clone: A read error may produce the germline difference seen at one junction end. Additional DNA sequences in this sample encode the identical CDR3. The chain carries TRBV29-1 and TRBJ1-1; possibly TRBD1 for D (6 bases). Germline lookup yields CDR1 SQVTM and CDR2 ANQGSEA. The CDR3 spans 11 residues. Here the CDR3 DNA reads TGCAGCGGACAGGAGAACACTGAAGCTTTCTTC. Residues: CSGQENTEAFF. The full variable domain, with the rest looked up from reference TRBV29-1 and TRBJ1-1, is SAVISQKPSRDICQRGTSLTIQCQVDSQVTMMFWYRQQPGQSLTLIATANQGSEATYESGFVIDKFPISRPNLTFSTLTVSNMSPEDSSIYLCSGQENTEAFFGQGTRLTVV.

The sample holds a few counts of this clone. The J gene is TRBJ2-7, the V gene TRBV7-9, with D possibly being TRBD2 (6 bases). The V end lost 8 bases, the J end lost 0 bases, and 14 bases lay between the germline ends. This CDR3 has 14 residues. In germline, CDR1 is SEHNR, CDR2 FQNEAQ (reference sequence). The DNA for the CDR3 is TGTGCCAGCGGCCCCGGGGGAAGCTCCTACGAGCAGTACTTC. It is translated as CASGPGGSSYEQYF.

The rearrangement links TRBV25-1 to TRBJ1-2; 9 bases are a match to TRBD1. This CDR3 contains 14 residues. V trimming: 4 bases; J trimming: 8 bases; junction bases outside the gene matches: 8. Germline values: CDR1 MGHDK, CDR2 SYGVNS. In nucleotides, the CDR3 is TGTGCCAGCAGTGGAGGGACAGGGCTTTGGGGCTACACCTTC. This sequence encodes CASSGGTGLWGYTF.

V usage is TRBV5-1 and J usage is TRBJ2-1; 9 bases line up with TRBD2. CDR3 size: 16 residues. Looked up from germline, CDR1 is SGHRS and CDR2 is YFSETQ. Losses at the gene ends were 4 bases for V and 3 bases for J; bases not matched to a gene: 8. CDR3 protein: CASSLHLAGSYNEQFF. Written as DNA, the CDR3 is TGCGCCAGCAGCCTTCACCTAGCGGGGAGCTACAATGAGCAGTTCTTC.

The rearrangement uses TRBV13 and TRBJ2-3; D is possibly TRBD1 (7 bases). The CDR3 consists of 16 residues. From germline, CDR1 is PRHDT and CDR2 FYEKMQ (reference sequence). V was clipped by 4 bases and J by 3 bases, with 17 bases between them. The CDR3 is CASSSQTGEETDTQYF. The CDR3, as DNA: TGTGCCAGCAGCTCTCAAACAGGGGAGGAAACAGATACGCAGTATTTT.

This clone was counted once. This chain uses TRBV28 with TRBJ2-7; D call uncertain. This CDR3 is 15 amino acids long. From germline, CDR1 is MDHEN and CDR2 SYDVKM. Trimming shortened V by 2 bases and J by 7 bases, and 18 bases separated the two germline ends. In DNA, the CDR3 is TGTGCCAGCAGTTTAGGTTCCGACGGGTTCGGGGAGCAGTACTTC. Protein: CASSLGSDGFGEQYF.

The chain uses TRBV2 and TRBJ1-5; TRBD1 matches at 8 bases. Germline CDR1 and CDR2: SNHLY and FYNNEI. With 8 bases clipped from V and 4 bases from J, the junction kept 13 bases outside the gene matches. CDR3 length: 16 residues. DNA for the CDR3: TGTGCCAGCCACCGGTCCCGACAGGGGCTTAATCAGCCCCAGCATTTT. Its translation is CASHRSRQGLNQPQHF.

This clone has more than one count but fewer than ten. This sequence joins TRBV6-6 and TRBJ2-7; D gene ambiguous. This CDR3 comprises 12 residues. V was shortened by 7 bases and J by 0 bases, with 7 bases between the two germline ends. CDR1 and CDR2 from the germline V gene are MNHNY and SVGAGI (reference sequence). The CDR3 loop reads CASNLDSYEQYF. The CDR3 nucleotides are TGTGCCAGCAATCTAGACTCCTACGAGCAGTACTTC.

The chain is built from TRBV27 and TRBJ2-3; 8 nucleotides match TRBD1. This CDR3 comprises 13 residues. CDR1 and CDR2 from the germline V gene are MNHEY and SMNVEV (reference sequence). V was clipped by 4 bases and J by 10 bases; unmatched bases: 7. In DNA, the CDR3 is TGTGCCAGCAGTTCCATCACAGGGGGAGCGCAGTATTTT. Translated, it gives CASSSITGGAQYF.

V gene TRBV5-1 combines with J gene TRBJ2-1; 13 bases map to TRBD2. The V gene's germline CDR1 is SGHRS and CDR2 YFSETQ. V lost 3 bases and J lost 7; bases outside the gene matches: 4. The CDR3 runs 15 residues. DNA for the CDR3: TGCGCCAGCAGCTGGACTAGCGGGAGTGGAAATGAGCAGTTCTTC. Protein product: CASSWTSGSGNEQFF.

The chain joins TRBV28 to TRBJ2-5, with TRBD1 as a possible D gene (5 bases). The J call may be wrong; the DNA end is better matched by TRBJ2-7. Germline V CDR1 and CDR2: MDHEN, SYDVKM. The CDR3 has 13 amino acids. The CDR3 DNA sequence: TGTGCCAGCAGTTTCGGACAAGCCTACGAGCAGTACTTC. Its translation is CASSFGQAYEQYF.

This chain uses TRBV6-4 with TRBJ2-2; D unclear. V lost 6 bases and J lost 3, with 5 bases in between. Germline loops: CDR1 MRHNA, CDR2 SNTAGT. The CDR3 is 12 amino acids. The chain's CDR3 is CASRRYTGELFF. CDR3 nucleotide sequence: TGTGCCAGCAGACGGTACACCGGGGAGCTGTTTTTT.

This sequence joins TRBV19 and TRBJ2-5, with TRBD2 matching 9 bases. The closer fit of TRBJ2-7 to the DNA end suggests the J call may be wrong. CDR1 is LNHDA and CDR2 is SQIVND in the germline V gene (reference sequence). The CDR3 runs to 16 residues. The CDR3 spells CASSIGELAGIYEQYF. DNA for the CDR3: TGTGCCAGTAGTATAGGAGAACTAGCGGGCATCTACGAGCAGTACTTC.

The chain recombines TRBV28 with TRBJ2-7, with TRBD2 matching 7 bases. This CDR3 region has 13 residues. Germline assignment: CDR1 MDHEN and CDR2 SYDVKM. Trimming took 7 bases from V and 2 from J; bases not matched to a gene: 5. Written as DNA, the CDR3 is TGTGCCAGCACCGGGACTACCCCCTACGAGCAGTACTTC. Its translation is CASTGTTPYEQYF.

As concerns this clone: Other DNA sequences in the same sample also yield this CDR3. The V gene is TRBV5-1, the J gene TRBJ2-5, with D unresolved. This CDR3 contains 13 residues. Germline CDR1 and CDR2: SGHRS and YFSETQ. With 4 bases removed from V and 1 base from J, the gap between germline ends came to 8 bases. The CDR3 DNA sequence: TGCGCCAGCAGCCCGTCGGGCCAAGAGACCCAGTACTTC. Translating it yields CASSPSGQETQYF. The complete variable domain, with remaining parts taken from reference TRBV5-1 and TRBJ2-5, reads KAGVTQTPRYLIKTRGQQVTLSCSPISGHRSVSWYQQTPGQGLQFLFEYFSETQRNKGNFPGRFSGRQFSNSRSEMNVSTLELGDSALYLCASSPSGQETQYFGPGTRLLVL.

This chain connects TRBV5-1 to TRBJ2-5, with 8 positions matching TRBD2. Per germline, CDR1 SGHRS and CDR2 YFSETQ. The CDR3 loop spans 14 amino acids. Germline trimming cut 2 bases from V and 4 bases from J; bases unmatched to any gene: 4. The CDR3 bases are TGCGCCAGCAGCTTCGGGACTAGAGGAGAGACCCAGTACTTC. Translated: CASSFGTRGETQYF.

V usage is TRBV27 and J usage is TRBJ2-1, with a possible D match to TRBD2 (5 bases). V was trimmed by 5 bases and J by 9 bases, leaving 8 bases between them. The CDR3 covers 11 residues. Germline V gene data show CDR1 as MNHEY and CDR2 as SMNVEV (reference sequence). The CDR3 DNA follows: TGTGCCAGCAGTGGGAGAACTGAGCAGTTCTTC. It codes for CASSGRTEQFF.

This clone occurred a few times. The chain has TRBV27 and TRBJ2-1; 7 bases are a match to TRBD2. CDR1 is MNHEY, CDR2 SMNVEV, per germline (reference sequence). CDR3 length: 16 residues. The trim removed 3 bases at V and 6 bases at J, leaving 11 bases unmatched. The CDR3 sequence: CASSFRAGDSGNEQFF. The DNA of the CDR3 is TGTGCCAGCAGTTTCAGGGCGGGAGATTCGGGCAATGAGCAGTTCTTC.

This clone showed up just once. The chain carries TRBV29-1 and TRBJ2-7; 9 bases are a match to TRBD1. J gave up 1 base and V 2 bases, and 6 bases lay outside the gene matches. Germline-derived CDR1 and CDR2 are SQVTM and ANQGSEA. There are 15 residues in the CDR3. CDR3 in DNA: TGCAGCGTTGAATTAGGGACAGGGCGATCCTACGAGCAGTACTTC. Protein: CSVELGTGRSYEQYF.

The rearrangement joins TRBV6-5 to TRBJ2-5; tentative D call: TRBD2 (6 bases). Trimming left V 2 bases short and J 5 bases short, with 15 bases between. The CDR3 loop spans 15 amino acids. Per germline, CDR1 MNHEY and CDR2 SVGAGI. CDR3 DNA: TGTGCCAGCAGTTACGGGGGGTCCCCGGGGGAGACCCAGTACTTC. Translated, it gives CASSYGGSPGETQYF.

The CDR3 is CASSLPSGTDTQYF. The CDR3 region has the DNA TGTGCCAGCAGCTTGCCTAGCGGCACAGATACGCAGTATTTT. The chain recombines TRBV5-6 with TRBJ2-3; a weak D match, TRBD2 (6 bases). CDR1 is SGHDT, CDR2 YYEEEE, per germline. This CDR3 is built from 14 residues. V was cut by 1 base and J by 1 base, with 7 bases left in between. Full variable domain (rest looked up from reference TRBV5-6 and TRBJ2-3): DAGVTQSPTHLIKTRGQQVTLRCSPKSGHDTVSWYQQALGQGPQFIFQYYEEEERQRGNFPDRFSGHQFPNYSSELNVNALLLGDSALYLCASSLPSGTDTQYFGPGTRLTVL.

The V gene is TRBV7-2, the J gene TRBJ2-7, with TRBD1 matching 7 bases. The CDR3 length is 14 residues. Trimming at V came to 4 bases and at J to 7 bases, leaving 10 bases not matched to a gene. CDR1 and CDR2 (germline): SGHTA, FQGNSA. The CDR3 DNA reads as TGTGCCAGCAGCTCCATCGGACAGGCGGCGGAGCAGTACTTC. Protein product: CASSSIGQAAEQYF.

CDR3 amino acids: CASRGGLELSHEQYF. In DNA, the CDR3 is TGCGCCAGCAGGGGGGGACTAGAATTGTCCCACGAGCAGTACTTC. The V call is TRBV10-1, the J call TRBJ2-7; 8 bases fit TRBD2. The J segment lost 5 bases and the V segment lost 6 bases, leaving 12 bases of the junction unmatched. Germline V gene data show CDR1 as WNHNN and CDR2 as SYGVQD (reference sequence). This CDR3 comprises 15 residues.